This is a list of T cell receptor beta chains from one sample in a study of blood T cell repertoires in COVID-19. Libraries were prepared by immunoSEQ multiplex PCR; TCRdb keeps only in-frame clonotypes and omits some of them. The data contain more than 200,000 clones, 85% to 90% of them singletons. Sequenced sample: peripheral blood. These receptors came from a woman between 50 and 59 years old with acute or convalescent COVID-19. CDR3s include the opening cysteine and the closing phenylalanine or tryptophan. D genes are given only for firm matches. Expanded clones are given a class, and other clones once, few, many or no size at all.

abundance	v_gene	d_gene	j_gene	CDR3aa	CDR3nt
NA	TRBV24-1	TRBD2	TRBJ2-3	CATSDRLAGGPDTQYF	TGTGCCACCAGTGACCGACTAGCGGGGGGGCCGGATACGCAGTATTTT
few	TRBV5-1	TRBD1	TRBJ1-1	CASSSRQGSTEAFF	TGCGCCAGCAGCTCTCGACAGGGCAGCACTGAAGCTTTCTTT
NA	TRBV7-9	NA	TRBJ2-5	CASSSPVQQETQYF	TGTGCCAGCAGCTCCCCGGTACAGCAAGAGACCCAGTACTTC
NA	TRBV4-1	NA	TRBJ2-1	CASSHAYLANNEQFF	TGCGCCAGCAGCCATGCCTATCTAGCAAACAATGAGCAGTTCTTC
NA	TRBV29-1	TRBD2	TRBJ2-1	CSVEGGAGANEQFF	TGCAGCGTTGAAGGAGGAGCGGGAGCGAATGAGCAGTTCTTC
NA	TRBV2	NA	TRBJ1-2	CASLRDIYKIANYGYTF	TGTGCCAGCCTCCGGGACATCTATAAAATTGCTAACTATGGCTACACCTTC
NA	TRBV5-1	NA	TRBJ2-2	CASSLVRLTRTATTGELFF	TGCGCCAGCAGCTTGGTCCGCCTCACTCGGACTGCTACCACCGGGGAGCTGTTTTTT
NA	TRBV9	TRBD1	TRBJ1-3	CASSVGDRVKGNTIYF	TGTGCCAGCAGCGTAGGAGACAGGGTGAAAGGAAACACCATATATTTT
few	TRBV18	NA	TRBJ1-2	CASSPTGPQYGYTF	TGTGCCAGCTCACCAACAGGGCCGCAATATGGCTACACCTTC
once	TRBV19	NA	TRBJ1-1	CASSFGGGDTEAFF	TGTGCCAGTAGTTTTGGTGGGGGGGACACTGAAGCTTTCTTT
NA	TRBV6-1	NA	TRBJ1-2	CASSEEFGGMYGYTF	TGTGCCAGCAGTGAAGAGTTCGGGGGGATGTATGGCTACACCTTC
NA	TRBV23-1	NA	TRBJ2-7	CASSSGRTAAGEQYF	TGCGCCAGCAGTTCCGGACGTACGGCGGCGGGGGAGCAGTACTTC
NA	TRBV7-8	NA	TRBJ1-4	CASSLRGAIITNEKLFF	TGTGCCAGCAGCTTACGGGGGGCGATAATAACTAATGAAAAACTGTTTTTT
NA	TRBV27	TRBD2	TRBJ2-7	CASSLAGVGYEQYF	TGTGCCAGCAGCCTAGCGGGAGTTGGCTACGAGCAGTACTTC
NA	TRBV19	NA	TRBJ2-3	CASSRSSSTDTQYF	TGTGCCAGTAGTAGGTCTAGTAGCACAGATACGCAGTATTTT
once	TRBV12-3/TRBV12-4	NA	TRBJ1-3	CASSLTRGNTIYF	TGTGCCAGCAGCCTAACCCGTGGAAACACCATATATTTT
NA	TRBV6-2/TRBV6-3	TRBD1	TRBJ1-5	CASSYSLEPDRVLFGNQPQHF	TGTGCCAGCAGTTACTCATTGGAACCGGACAGGGTTCTTTTCGGCAATCAGCCCCAGCATTTT
NA	TRBV18	TRBD1	TRBJ2-7	CASSPGTEGSYEQYF	TGTGCCAGCTCACCAGGGACAGAAGGGTCCTACGAGCAGTACTTC